The present T cell receptor (beta chain) was sequenced within a study of T cell changes during pregnancy in multiple sclerosis. Germline-derived CDR1 and CDR2 are LNHDA and SQIVND (reference sequence). Trimming removed 7 bases from V and 4 bases from J; junction bases left unmatched: 5. This CDR3 spans 13 amino acids. Libraries were prepared by immunoSEQ multiplex PCR; TCRdb keeps only in-frame clonotypes and omits some of them. This table holds 90,000 to 120,000 clones, approximately 90% found once. This TCR derives from a female donor in good health, enrolled as a control in a pregnancy study. The starting material was peripheral blood, obtained in the third trimester of pregnancy. The chain carries TRBV19 and TRBJ1-2; 8 nucleotides align to TRBD1. CDR3 sequence: CASTRTGTYGYTF. The CDR3 DNA reads as TGTGCCAGTACCAGGACAGGGACCTATGGCTACACCTTC.